Shown below are 23 T cell receptor beta chains from a single sample sequenced in a study of blood T cell repertoires in COVID-19. Libraries were prepared by immunoSEQ multiplex PCR; TCRdb keeps only in-frame clonotypes and omits some of them. The data hold 240,000 or so clones, with approximately 90% observed a single time. Source material: PBMCs or T cells enriched from blood (not recorded which). The receptor source for this set is a man aged 50 or older who had been exposed to COVID-19.

The CDR3 DNA sequence: TGTGCCAGTAGTATTAGATTGGGAGGGGTGGGTGAGCAGTTCTTC. It yields the protein CASSIRLGGVGEQFF. This rearrangement joins TRBV19 to TRBJ2-1; the match to TRBD2 covers 7 bases. Germline CDR1 LNHDA, CDR2 SQIVND (reference sequence). Trimming at V came to 3 bases and at J to 9 bases, leaving 11 bases not matched to a gene. CDR3 size: 15 residues.

The rearrangement joins TRBV5-8 to TRBJ1-2; D possibly corresponds to TRBD1 (6 bases). The V end lost 5 bases, the J end lost 1 base, and 9 bases lay between the germline ends. Germline CDR1 is SGHTS and CDR2 is YDEGEE. The CDR3 is made up of 13 amino acids. The CDR3 here is CASRGQNNYGYTF. Here the CDR3 DNA reads TGTGCCAGCAGAGGACAGAATAACTATGGCTACACCTTC. The variable domain in full, with the rest retrieved from reference TRBV5-8 and TRBJ1-2, is EAGVTQSPTHLIKTRGQQATLRCSPISGHTSVYWYQQALGLGLQFLLWYDEGEERNRGNFPPRFSGRQFPNYSSELNVNALELEDSALYLCASRGQNNYGYTFGSGTRLTVV.

This rearrangement joins TRBV5-6 to TRBJ2-7; D is ambiguous. The V gene's germline CDR1 is SGHDT and CDR2 YYEEEE. Trimming shortened V by 4 bases and J by 0 bases, and 11 bases separated the two germline ends. The CDR3 loop spans 14 amino acids. The CDR3 here is CASSMGPSSYEQYV. Here the CDR3 DNA reads TGTGCCAGCAGCATGGGCCCCAGCTCCTACGAGCAGTACGTC.

This clone was seen a single time. The chain links TRBV28 to TRBJ2-3, with a weak D call TRBD1 (5 bases). The V gene's germline CDR1 is MDHEN and CDR2 SYDVKM. The germline V and J ends were trimmed by 6 bases and 0 bases, with 16 bases remaining between them. The CDR3 sequence is 16 residues long. The CDR3 coding sequence is TGTGCCAGCAGCCAGACAGAATACCCTAGCACAGATACGCAGTATTTT. This translates into CASSQTEYPSTDTQYF. Full variable domain (rest looked up from reference TRBV28 and TRBJ2-3): DVKVTQSSRYLVKRTGEKVFLECVQDMDHENMFWYRQDPGLGLRLIYFSYDVKMKEKGDIPEGYSVSREKKERFSLILESASTNQTSMYLCASSQTEYPSTDTQYFGPGTRLTVL.

The chain couples TRBV5-1 to TRBJ2-5; 10 positions agree with TRBD2. Germline V gene sequence: CDR1 SGHRS, CDR2 YFSETQ. The CDR3 sequence is 15 residues long. Unmatched junction bases numbered 4, after V lost 3 bases and J lost 2 bases. CDR3 region: CASSYLSGGQETQYF. The CDR3, as DNA: TGCGCCAGCAGCTACCTTAGCGGGGGGCAAGAGACCCAGTACTTC.

This rearrangement joins TRBV2 to TRBJ2-5; D perhaps matches TRBD1 (5 bases). The CDR3 consists of 12 residues. Per germline, CDR1 SNHLY and CDR2 FYNNEI. The V and J ends lost 6 bases and 4 bases respectively, with 9 bases between them. The CDR3 coding sequence is TGTGCCAGCAGCCCCAGGGTAGAGACCCAGTACTTC. This codes for CASSPRVETQYF.

This clone appeared once. The J gene is TRBJ2-7, the V gene TRBV5-1; 11 bases are a match to TRBD1. V was clipped by 2 bases and J by 5 bases; unmatched bases: 6. Germline values: CDR1 SGHRS, CDR2 YFSETQ. The CDR3 consists of 15 residues. CDR3 nucleotide sequence: TGCGCCAGCAGCTTACACGGGACAGGGGGGGACGAGCAGTACTTC. As protein: CASSLHGTGGDEQYF.

V gene TRBV9 combines with J gene TRBJ2-6; D is unclear. Germline CDR1 is SGDLS and CDR2 is YYNGEE. The CDR3 length is 15 residues. Trimming stripped 3 bases from V and 5 bases from J, with 12 bases between. The CDR3 sequence: CASSAAMSWANVLTF. The CDR3 bases are TGTGCCAGCAGCGCTGCAATGAGCTGGGCCAACGTCCTGACTTTC.

This sequence joins TRBV7-2 and TRBJ2-3, with 14 bases that match TRBD2. CDR1 is SGHTA, CDR2 FQGNSA, per germline. This CDR3 is 17 amino acids long. Trimming removed 5 bases from V and 3 bases from J; junction bases left unmatched: 7. DNA for the CDR3: TGTGCCAGCAGCCAAAGACTAGCGGGGGGGCGTACAGATACGCAGTATTTT. Amino acid sequence: CASSQRLAGGRTDTQYF.

V gene TRBV3-1 (or the pseudogene TRBV3-2) combines with J gene TRBJ1-3; 7 nucleotides match TRBD1. This CDR3 spans 13 amino acids. Germline values: CDR1 LGHDT, CDR2 YNNKEL (reference sequence). V was pared by 4 bases and J by 5 bases, with 2 bases of the junction left unmatched. The CDR3 nucleotides are TGTGCCAGCAGCCGGGACAGCAGAAACACCATATATTTT. Amino acid sequence: CASSRDSRNTIYF.

This chain connects TRBV28 to TRBJ1-3; 8 nucleotides line up with TRBD1. J lost 0 bases, V lost 4 bases, and 8 bases had no gene match. This CDR3 region has 17 residues. Germline loops: CDR1 MDHEN, CDR2 SYDVKM. The CDR3 is CASSSTGAIFSGNTIYF. The DNA for the CDR3 is TGTGCCAGCAGTTCGACAGGGGCGATATTCTCTGGAAACACCATATATTTT. Full variable domain (outside the CDR3, taken from reference TRBV28 and TRBJ1-3): DVKVTQSSRYLVKRTGEKVFLECVQDMDHENMFWYRQDPGLGLRLIYFSYDVKMKEKGDIPEGYSVSREKKERFSLILESASTNQTSMYLCASSSTGAIFSGNTIYFGEGSWLTVV.

The chain has TRBV2 and TRBJ1-1; no firm D call. CDR3 length equals 11 residues. Trimming took 3 bases from V and 5 from J, leaving 4 bases between them. Germline CDR1 SNHLY, CDR2 FYNNEI. The CDR3 loop is CASSDFTEAFF. The CDR3 region has the DNA TGTGCCAGCAGTGACTTTACTGAAGCTTTCTTT.

The rearrangement links TRBV7-9 to TRBJ2-5, with D possibly matching TRBD1 (5 bases). Germline CDR1 is SEHNR and CDR2 is FQNEAQ (reference sequence). This CDR3 has 14 residues. Trimming left V 0 bases short and J 4 bases short, with 9 bases between. The CDR3 sequence: CASSLAGQGETQYF. The CDR3 nucleotides are TGTGCCAGCAGCTTAGCGGGGCAGGGAGAGACCCAGTACTTC.

The chain carries TRBV15 and TRBJ2-7; TRBD1 matches 7 bases. The CDR3 is made up of 17 amino acids. Germline CDR1 LNHNV, CDR2 YYDKDF (reference sequence). V was clipped by 5 bases and J by 4 bases; unmatched bases: 17. CDR3 sequence (DNA): TGTGCCACCAGCGGTACTACAGGGGATGGTAGGCTTTACGAGCAGTACGTC. Translated: CATSGTTGDGRLYEQYV.

CDR3 sequence reads: CASRRGLAGTTGELFF. The CDR3 nucleotides are TGTGCCAGCAGGAGGGGACTAGCGGGGACCACCGGGGAGCTGTTTTTT. The J gene is TRBJ2-2, the V gene TRBV7-2, with TRBD2 matching over 13 bases. V lost 6 bases, J lost 4 bases, and 5 bases stayed unmatched. There are 16 residues in the CDR3. The germline gives CDR1 SGHTA, CDR2 FQGNSA.

This rearrangement joins TRBV5-1 to TRBJ1-3, with D perhaps TRBD1 (5 bases). Germline V gene lookup returns CDR1 SGHRS and CDR2 YFSETQ. The CDR3 length is 15 residues. Trimming took off 4 bases at V and 2 bases at J, with 13 bases between the two ends. The CDR3 DNA sequence: TGCGCCAGCAGCCTCCAGGGAAACACTGGAAACACCATATATTTT. This codes for CASSLQGNTGNTIYF.

V gene TRBV24-1 combines with J gene TRBJ1-5, with 8 bases fitting TRBD1. With V trimmed by 4 bases and J by 0 bases, 4 bases remained unmatched. This CDR3 is built from 16 residues. CDR1 and CDR2 (germline): KGHDR, SFDVKD. CDR3 in DNA: TGTGCCACCAGTGACCCGGGACAGGATAGCAATCAGCCCCAGCATTTT. Its protein product is CATSDPGQDSNQPQHF.

This clone was counted many times. The rearrangement joins TRBV5-1 to TRBJ2-1, with D possibly TRBD2 on 6 matching bases. The V and J ends lost 0 bases and 0 bases respectively, with 10 bases between them. Germline V CDR1 and CDR2: SGHRS, YFSETQ. The length of the CDR3 is 16 residues. CDR3: CASSLAGTGSYNEQFF. Here the CDR3 DNA reads TGCGCCAGCAGCTTGGCCGGGACTGGCTCCTACAATGAGCAGTTCTTC.

V and J are TRBV10-2 and TRBJ2-1, with D perhaps matching TRBD2 (6 bases). In germline, CDR1 is WSHSY, CDR2 SAAADI. V was cut by 6 bases and J by 3 bases, with 9 bases left in between. The CDR3 spans 13 residues. The CDR3 sequence: CASRLGGYNEQFF. CDR3 nucleotides: TGCGCCAGCAGACTCGGGGGCTACAATGAGCAGTTCTTC.

The chain links TRBV27 to TRBJ1-5; D gene unclear. V was cut by 1 base and J by 0 bases, with 13 bases left in between. Germline values: CDR1 MNHEY, CDR2 SMNVEV (reference sequence). The CDR3 runs 17 residues. The CDR3 sequence: CASSLFGLPNSNQPQHF. DNA for the CDR3: TGTGCCAGCAGTTTATTTGGACTCCCAAATAGCAATCAGCCCCAGCATTTT.

The chain joins TRBV27 to TRBJ2-3; TRBD2 matches 13 bases. V lost 6 bases to trimming and J lost 4 bases; unmatched junction nucleotides: 4. This CDR3 spans 15 amino acids. Germline values: CDR1 MNHEY, CDR2 SMNVEV (reference sequence). CDR3 loop: CASRETSGRPDTQYF. The CDR3 DNA is TGTGCCAGCAGGGAGACTAGCGGGAGGCCAGATACGCAGTATTTT.

This rearrangement joins TRBV9 to TRBJ1-5; TRBD1 matches 7 bases. CDR1 and CDR2 (germline): SGDLS, YYNGEE. V shed 3 bases and J 5 bases; nucleotides not matched to a gene: 5. The CDR3 consists of 14 residues. CDR3 DNA sequence: TGTGCCAGCAGCGGACAGGGTTTCGATCAGCCCCAGCATTTT. Translation: CASSGQGFDQPQHF.

The chain couples TRBV5-4 to TRBJ1-2, with 7 positions matching TRBD1. V dropped 1 base and J dropped 8; count of bases not matched to a gene: 11. The CDR3 is 15 amino acids. Germline loops: CDR1 SGHNT, CDR2 YYREEE (reference sequence). The CDR3 region has the DNA TGTGCCAGCAGCTTGTGGACAGGACTCCTTCGAGGCTACACCTTC. Translation: CASSLWTGLLRGYTF.